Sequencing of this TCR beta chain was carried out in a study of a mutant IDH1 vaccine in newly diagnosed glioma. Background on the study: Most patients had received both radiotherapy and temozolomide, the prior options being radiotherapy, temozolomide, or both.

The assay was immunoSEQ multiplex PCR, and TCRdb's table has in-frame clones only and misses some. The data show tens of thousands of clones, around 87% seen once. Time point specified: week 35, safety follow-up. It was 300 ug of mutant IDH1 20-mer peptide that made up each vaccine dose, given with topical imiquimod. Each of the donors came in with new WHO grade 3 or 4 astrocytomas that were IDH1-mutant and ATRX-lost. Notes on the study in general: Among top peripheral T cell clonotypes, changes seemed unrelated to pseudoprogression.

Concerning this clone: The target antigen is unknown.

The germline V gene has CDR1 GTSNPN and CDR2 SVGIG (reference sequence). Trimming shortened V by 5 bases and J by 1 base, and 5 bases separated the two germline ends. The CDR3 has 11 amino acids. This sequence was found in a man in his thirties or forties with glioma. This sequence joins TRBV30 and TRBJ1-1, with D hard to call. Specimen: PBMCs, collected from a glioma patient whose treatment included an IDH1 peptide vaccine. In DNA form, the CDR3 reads TGTGCCTGGCGGTCGAACACTGAAGCTTTCTTT. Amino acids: CAWRSNTEAFF.